A selection of T cell receptor beta chains follows, all from one sample in a study of beta chain features in type 1 diabetes. Using immunoSEQ multiplex PCR, the repertoire was profiled, and TCRdb retains in-frame clones only, with some absent. The data contain some 270,000 clones, 11% of them singletons. Sequencing used naive CD4+ T cells from blood. These receptors originate from a young man with type 1 diabetes. The CDR3 runs from the conserved cysteine through the conserved F or W. A D gene is named only where the DNA matches it firmly. Expanded clones are given a class, and other clones once, few, many or no size at all.

d_call clone_size j_call v_call cdr3_aa cdr3_nt
TRBD2 few TRBJ2-2 TRBV11-2 CASSFEGPKRGDTGELFF TGTGCCAGCAGCTTTGAGGGCCCCAAGCGGGGGGACACCGGGGAGCTGTTTTTT
. . TRBJ1-4 TRBV7-2 CASSLQGSTNEKLFF TGTGCCAGCAGCCTACAGGGATCGACGAATGAAAAACTGTTTTTT
. . TRBJ1-6 TRBV15 CATSRGADSPLHF TGTGCCACCAGCAGAGGGGCCGATTCACCCCTCCACTTT
TRBD1 . TRBJ1-5 TRBV25-1 CASEPDRINQPQHF TGTGCCAGCGAGCCGGACAGGATCAATCAGCCCCAGCATTTT
. few TRBJ2-1 TRBV30 CAWKRSYNEQFF TGTGCCTGGAAGCGCTCCTACAATGAGCAGTTCTTC
TRBD2 . TRBJ2-1 TRBV7-3 CASSLRAGSPYNEQFF TGTGCCAGCAGCTTACGAGCGGGGTCCCCCTACAATGAGCAGTTCTTC
TRBD1 . TRBJ2-3 TRBV19 CASRGTGYTDTQYF TGTGCCAGTAGGGGGACAGGCTACACAGATACGCAGTATTTT
TRBD1 . TRBJ1-4 TRBV30 CAWSGTGGNEKLFF TGTGCCTGGAGTGGAACAGGGGGAAATGAAAAACTGTTTTTT
. . TRBJ2-5 TRBV9 CASSVELYPGETQYF TGTGCCAGCAGCGTAGAGCTCTACCCGGGAGAGACCCAGTACTTC
. few TRBJ2-7 TRBV7-6 CASSFGAARGHSEQYF TGTGCCAGCAGCTTTGGGGCGGCCAGGGGCCATAGCGAGCAGTACTTC
. . TRBJ1-1 TRBV6-5 CASSPLGGGTEAFF TGTGCCAGCAGTCCTCTTGGGGGAGGGACTGAAGCTTTCTTT
TRBD1 few TRBJ2-1 TRBV19 CASSGRQGPYYNEQFF TGTGCCAGTAGTGGCCGACAGGGCCCCTACTACAATGAGCAGTTCTTC
TRBD2 . TRBJ2-7 TRBV28 CASSSGGGISYEQYF TGTGCCAGCAGTTCTGGCGGGGGGATCTCCTACGAGCAGTACTTC
. few TRBJ1-2 TRBV6-5 CASSYSRWDYGYTF TGTGCCAGCAGTTACTCCAGGTGGGACTATGGCTACACCTTC
. few TRBJ2-5 TRBV7-9 CASNPVHAETQYF TGTGCCAGCAACCCGGTCCACGCAGAGACCCAGTACTTC
. . TRBJ1-2 TRBV15 CATSRANRDGYTF TGTGCCACCAGCAGAGCAAACAGGGATGGCTACACCTTC
. few TRBJ2-6 TRBV11-2 CAGGQGRGGANVLTF TGTGCCGGAGGGCAGGGGAGGGGTGGGGCCAACGTCCTGACTTTC
TRBD1 . TRBJ1-5 TRBV7-2 CASSRVADRSNQPQHF TGTGCCAGCAGCCGGGTTGCGGACAGGAGCAATCAGCCCCAGCATTTT
. few TRBJ1-2 TRBV11-2 CASSSVGTNYGYTF TGTGCCAGCAGCTCAGTGGGGACAAATTATGGCTACACCTTC
. . TRBJ1-1 TRBV11-2 CASSSRRDTEAFF TGTGCCAGCAGCTCCAGACGGGACACTGAAGCTTTCTTT
. . TRBJ2-3 TRBV18 CASSPASSTDTQYF TGTGCCAGCTCACCCGCGAGTAGCACAGATACGCAGTATTTT
. . TRBJ1-1 TRBV5-4 CASSLGFRVGTEAFF TGTGCCAGCAGCTTGGGGTTCCGGGTGGGTACTGAAGCTTTCTTT
. . TRBJ1-6 TRBV4-1 CASSQVDSYSPLHF TGCGCCAGCAGCCAAGTAGACAGTTATTCACCCCTCCACTTT
. . TRBJ1-5 TRBV10-3 CAISGGDSNQPQHF TGTGCCATCAGCGGAGGGGATAGCAATCAGCCCCAGCATTTT
. few TRBJ2-7 TRBV9 CASSVAQGLEQYF TGTGCCAGCAGCGTAGCTCAGGGGCTCGAGCAGTACTTC
TRBD1 few TRBJ2-1 TRBV9 CASSTGVSYNEQFF TGTGCCAGCAGTACAGGGGTCTCCTACAATGAGCAGTTCTTC
. . TRBJ2-2 TRBV29-1 CSGEGNTGELFF TGCAGCGGCGAGGGGAACACCGGGGAGCTGTTTTTT
TRBD1 . TRBJ2-7 TRBV19 CASRQGLIQYF TGTGCCAGCCGACAGGGGTTAATTCAGTACTTC
TRBD2 . TRBJ2-7 TRBV2 CASNWASGEFGYEQYF TGTGCCAGCAATTGGGCTAGCGGGGAGTTCGGCTACGAGCAGTACTTC
TRBD1 few TRBJ2-5 TRBV18 CASSPSRGRRQETQYF TGTGCCAGCTCACCATCCAGGGGGCGAAGGCAAGAGACCCAGTACTTC
. . TRBJ1-1 TRBV5-1 CASSLTLETEAFF TGCGCCAGCAGCCTGACTTTGGAAACTGAAGCTTTCTTT
. . TRBJ2-5 TRBV13 CASSLRGAETQYF TGTGCCAGCAGCTTACGGGGTGCGGAGACCCAGTACTTC
TRBD1 few TRBJ2-7 TRBV6-6 CASSYSPGTGTYEQYF TGTGCCAGCAGTTACTCTCCCGGGACAGGGACCTACGAGCAGTACTTC
. . TRBJ2-3 TRBV4-2 CASSLSKTRSTDTQYF TGTGCCAGCAGCCTCTCCAAGACTAGATCGACAGATACGCAGTATTTT
TRBD1 . TRBJ1-4 TRBV5-4 CASSPDRATNEKLFF TGTGCCAGCAGCCCCGACAGGGCCACTAATGAAAAACTGTTTTTT
. few TRBJ1-1 TRBV15 CATSRDLNTEAFF TGTGCCACCAGCAGAGACCTTAACACTGAAGCTTTCTTT
. few TRBJ1-2 TRBV19 CASRAQGWNYGYTF TGTGCCAGTAGAGCTCAGGGGTGGAACTATGGCTACACCTTC
. . TRBJ2-7 TRBV7-9 CASSPAVYEQYF TGTGCCAGCAGCCCGGCGGTGTACGAGCAGTACTTC
. . TRBJ2-5 TRBV18 CASSPRERSQETQYF TGTGCCAGCTCACCACGAGAGAGGTCCCAAGAGACCCAGTACTTC
. . TRBJ1-5 TRBV30 CAWSRGPQPQHF TGTGCCTGGAGTAGGGGCCCCCAGCCCCAGCATTTT
TRBD2 few TRBJ2-1 TRBV18 CASSPGLAGRQEQFF TGTGCCAGCTCACCTGGACTAGCGGGACGCCAGGAGCAGTTCTTC
. few TRBJ1-2 TRBV4-2 CASSGLGGRDGYTF TGTGCCAGCAGCGGACTAGGGGGGCGCGATGGCTACACCTTC
TRBD1 . TRBJ1-1 TRBV10-3 CAISALTGSEAFF TGTGCCATCAGTGCCCTGACAGGGTCTGAAGCTTTCTTT
. few TRBJ1-6 TRBV7-2 CASSLRGHQDNSPLHF TGTGCCAGCAGCTTAAGGGGACACCAGGATAATTCACCCCTCCACTTT
. few TRBJ2-5 TRBV2 CASSELTKETQYF TGTGCCAGCAGTGAACTGACTAAAGAGACCCAGTACTTC
TRBD1 . TRBJ2-1 TRBV19 CASTKDRANNEQFF TGTGCCAGTACTAAGGACAGGGCTAACAATGAGCAGTTCTTC
TRBD1 few TRBJ1-4 TRBV4-2 CASSPGDRETNEKLFF TGTGCCAGCAGCCCAGGGGACAGGGAAACTAATGAAAAACTGTTTTTT
. . TRBJ2-1 TRBV7-2 CASSLNGVRSYNEQFF TGTGCCAGCAGCTTAAACGGGGTACGCTCCTACAATGAGCAGTTCTTC
. few TRBJ2-2 TRBV5-1 CASLGDVAGTGELFF TGCGCCAGCCTAGGCGACGTCGCCGGCACCGGGGAGCTGTTTTTT
TRBD1 few TRBJ1-1 TRBV4-2 CASSQEGTGGTEAFF TGTGCCAGCAGCCAAGAAGGGACAGGCGGCACTGAAGCTTTCTTT
TRBD1 . TRBJ2-5 TRBV15 CATSRATGETQYF TGTGCCACCAGCAGAGCGACAGGGGAGACCCAGTACTTC
TRBD2 . TRBJ2-3 TRBV7-3 CASSPSGGSGDTQYF TGTGCCAGCAGCCCAAGCGGGGGATCAGGAGATACGCAGTATTTT